The clone carrying this T cell receptor (beta chain) is labeled as medium-sized. Its antigen is not known. Cells sorted as Tregs were CD4+, CD25+ and CD127-/low. V was trimmed by 5 bases and J by 7 bases, leaving 14 bases between them. This CDR3 spans 13 amino acids. General observations from the study: In terms of TCR gene usage, tumor memory CD4+ T cells clustered together with blood and lymph node memory CD4+ cells, as well as with lymph node naive CD4+ cells. Naive CD4+ cells shared around an eighth of tumor Treg sequences. Tumor Treg TCRs overlapped most with tumor naive CD4+ cells.

TRBV12-4/TRBJ1-2 clonotypes were amplified with adaptor-ligated barcode primers. TCRdb reprocessed the multiplex PCR reads with MiXCR, giving one entry per CDR3 protein. The sample shows 2,000 to 2,500 distinct CDR3 sequences, 2% to 2.5% of them seen only once. The sample taken for sequencing was tumor-infiltrating Tregs sorted from the breast tumor. The V call is TRBV12-3 or TRBV12-4, the J call TRBJ1-2; D is perhaps TRBD1 (5 bases). This sequence was found in a female donor with breast cancer. The CDR3, as DNA: TGTGCCAGCAGTACGGGACTTCAAGGTGGCTACACCTTC. Translation: CASSTGLQGGYTF.